The entry below gives a single TCR beta chain sequence along with its context. Its antigen is undetermined. Data came from immunoSEQ multiplex PCR; TCRdb stores just in-frame clones and leaves some out. The table records about 99,000 clones, 87% of them present only once. This sample is part of a study of T cell responses to AZD1222 COVID-19 vaccine. Findings and limits, study-wide: Donors were largely white British and mainly female; clonal diversity was possibly underestimated. At 160-218 and 743-854, vaccine-associated CD4 TCRs were dominant, and they spanned spike.

Germline V gives CDR1 PRHDT, CDR2 FYEKMQ (reference sequence). Deletions cut 4 bases from V and 6 bases from J, with 21 bases between. The CDR3 is 17 amino acids. The chain couples TRBV13 to TRBJ2-2, with a tentative D call TRBD1 (6 bases). The sequencing here drew on peripheral blood, taken on day 0 of AZD1222 vaccination. The clonotype comes from an adult in good health. The CDR3 nucleotides read TGTGCCAGCAGCTCAAGGGCCGACAGGACAAGGCCCGGGGAGCTGTTTTTT. Encoded protein: CASSSRADRTRPGELFF.